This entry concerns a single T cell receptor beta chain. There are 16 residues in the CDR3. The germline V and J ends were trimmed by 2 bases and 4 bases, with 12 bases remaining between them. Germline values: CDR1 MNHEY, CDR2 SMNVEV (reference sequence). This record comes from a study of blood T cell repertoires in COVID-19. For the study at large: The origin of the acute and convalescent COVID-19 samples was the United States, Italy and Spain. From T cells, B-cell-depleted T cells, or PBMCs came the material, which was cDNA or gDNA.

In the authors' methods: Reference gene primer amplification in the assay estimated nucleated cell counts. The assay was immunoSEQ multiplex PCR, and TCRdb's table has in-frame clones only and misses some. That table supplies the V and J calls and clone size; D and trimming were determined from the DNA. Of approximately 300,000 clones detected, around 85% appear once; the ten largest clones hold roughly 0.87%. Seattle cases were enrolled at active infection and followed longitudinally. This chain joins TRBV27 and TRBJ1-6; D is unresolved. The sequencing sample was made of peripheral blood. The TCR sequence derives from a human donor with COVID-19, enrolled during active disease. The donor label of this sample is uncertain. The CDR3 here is CASSLNEGSYNSPLHF. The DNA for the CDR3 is TGTGCCAGCAGTTTAAATGAGGGCAGTTATAATTCACCCCTCCACTTT.